This T cell receptor (beta chain) was observed in a study of CD8 T cells in Susac syndrome (dated by TCRdb to the late 2010s). Regarding the research as a whole: The study used repertoire sequencing to test whether antigen drove CD8+ T cell activation and differentiation in Susac syndrome. Findings and caveats that apply to the study as a whole: The number of individuals in the TCR sequencing and HLA analysis was recognized as being relatively small.

RNA was extracted using the RNeasy kit, and roughly 0.5 to 1 ug of the RNA was reverse transcribed with random hexamers. The immunoSEQ multiplex PCR assay, which covers 54 Vbeta and 13 Jbeta segments, was used to amplify TCR beta CDR3 regions. PCR amplification bias was corrected by using a synthetic template baseline for primer optimization and computational correction. Per the authors' processing: Reads were annotated to V, D and J genes according to IMGT and were analyzed with immunoSEQ Analyzer, with only productive sequences retained. To calculate clonality, Shannon entropy was normalized by log2 of the number of productive unique sequences and then subtracted from one. For each patient and control, public and private clones were evaluated among the 100 most prevalent clones. Susac-specific clones were defined as absent from healthy and MS cohorts, 1052 published viral clones and other ImmuneACCESS disease sequences. TCRdb ran its own pipeline on the public reads, namely fastp trimming at Q25 and MiXCR clone calling, and kept in-frame beta chains. CDR3 protein duplicates are merged, each entry listing the most common genes and DNA. Clone size and V and J calls follow TCRdb, not the original study. For this sample there are around 150,000 distinct CDR3 sequences; 90% to 95% appear just once. The ten largest clones represent over 0.12% of the sample.

V loses 4 bases of germline sequence and J loses 5 bases, and the interval between the two ends is 17 bases. As encoded in the germline V gene, CDR1 is SGHRS while CDR2 is YFSETQ. Spanning cysteine to phenylalanine, the CDR3 consists of 15 amino acids. Just CDR3 DNA is preserved here, 45 bases in frame from base 1. In regard to this clonotype: No antigen is known for it. Base qualities are not at hand, and no much larger clone is one base apart.

Peripheral blood CD8+ and CD4+ T cells from healthy donors, Susac syndrome patients and multiple sclerosis patients were profiled using high-throughput TCR beta sequencing. Healthy donors were included as age- and sex-matched controls. Bulk CD8+ and CD4+ T cells were purified by magnetic negative isolation, whereas CD8+ TEMRA cells were enriched by FACS. Blood was drawn into EDTA tubes, processed within 24 hours, and PBMCs were isolated by density gradient centrifugation. PBMCs destined for TCR sequencing were cryopreserved in liquid nitrogen and later thawed in a 37 °C water bath. The sorted or isolated CD4+, CD8+ and CD8+ TEMRA cells reached a purity of at least 90%.

The chain joins TRBV5-1 to TRBJ2-3; the D segment might be TRBD1 or TRBD2, since each matches 6 bases. This sequence was found in a human donor in good health. The sequencing sample was made of CD4+ T cells from PBMCs. Read as DNA, the sequence is TGCGCCAGCAGCGCGGGTAGGGGGGCTGTAGATACGCAGTATTTT. Translated, it reads CASSAGRGAVDTQYF.